Sequencing of this T cell receptor (beta chain) was carried out in a study of T-cell memory formation after mild COVID-19. The wider study: Among the donors, TCR clusters were largely specific to each donor.

Study-level findings and limits: CD4+ contracting clones lay mainly in CM and EM, CD8+ ones in EMRA. The pre-infection memory compartment contained some responding clones, suggesting cross-reactive memory joined. Among clones contracting day 15 to 85, CD4/CD8 was balanced, whereas later expanders leaned CD4+.

TCRdb recomputed calls from the 5' RACE reads with MiXCR, one row per CDR3 protein. Found here are approximately 480,000 distinct CDR3 sequences, around a sixth of them singletons; the top ten hold around 12%. This clonotype is a singleton in its sample. Its target is unknown. This CDR3 has 14 residues. The V and J ends lost 4 bases and 6 bases, in that order; junction bases with no gene match: 11. CDR1 is DFQATT and CDR2 is SNEGSKA in the germline V gene (reference sequence). The sample comprised PBMCs or a T cell subset sorted from them (not recorded which). The TCR sequence derives from an adult woman who had mild COVID-19 (a few samples of this study predate the infection). Cell type and time point are not known. The V and J genes are TRBV20-1 and TRBJ2-7; TRBD1 matches at 8 bases. The CDR3: CSATPGQVEGEQYF. CDR3 DNA: TGCAGTGCTACTCCGGGACAGGTAGAAGGCGAGCAGTACTTC.